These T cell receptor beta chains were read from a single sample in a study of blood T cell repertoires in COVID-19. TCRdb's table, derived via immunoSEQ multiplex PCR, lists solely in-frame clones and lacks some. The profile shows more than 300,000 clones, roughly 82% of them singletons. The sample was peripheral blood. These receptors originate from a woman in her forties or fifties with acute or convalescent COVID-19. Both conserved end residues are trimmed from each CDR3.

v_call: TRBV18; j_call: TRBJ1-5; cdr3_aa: ASSPPEGRYQPQH
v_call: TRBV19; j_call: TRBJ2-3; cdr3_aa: ASSRGQPGLAADTQY
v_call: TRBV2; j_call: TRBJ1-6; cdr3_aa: ASTGQGIDSPLH
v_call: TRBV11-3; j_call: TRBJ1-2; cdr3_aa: ASSSSMTGANYGYT
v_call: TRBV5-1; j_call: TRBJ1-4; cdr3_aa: ASSLSGVANEKLF
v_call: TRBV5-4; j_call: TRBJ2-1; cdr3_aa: ASSLGAGGYNEQF
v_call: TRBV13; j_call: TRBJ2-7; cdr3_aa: ASSLGFPSTYEQY
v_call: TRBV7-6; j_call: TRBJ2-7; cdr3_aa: ASSLAGTGTYEQY
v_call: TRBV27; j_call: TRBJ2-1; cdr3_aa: ASSLEREQF
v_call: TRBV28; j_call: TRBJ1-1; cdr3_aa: ASSTTGDTEAF
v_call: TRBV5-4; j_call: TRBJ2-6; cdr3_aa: ASSRGYSGANVLT
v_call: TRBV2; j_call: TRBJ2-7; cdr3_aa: ASSVGGRAYEQY
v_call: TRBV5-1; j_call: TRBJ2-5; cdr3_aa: ASSPPLAGEETQY
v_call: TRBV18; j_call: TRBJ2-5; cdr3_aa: ASSPDRADQETQY
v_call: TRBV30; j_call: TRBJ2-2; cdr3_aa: AWSVSGNTGELF
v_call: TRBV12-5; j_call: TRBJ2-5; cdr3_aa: ASGPGTASVGTQY
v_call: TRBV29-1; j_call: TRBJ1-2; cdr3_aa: SVPGGNYGYT
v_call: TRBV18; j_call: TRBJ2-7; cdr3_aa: ASSWTGGNDEQY
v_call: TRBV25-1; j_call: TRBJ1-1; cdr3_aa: ASKPSEGAEAF
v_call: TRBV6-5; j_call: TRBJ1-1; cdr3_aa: ASSYRDRNTEAF
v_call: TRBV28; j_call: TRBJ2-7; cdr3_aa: ASSPRPGLAVPTPYEQY
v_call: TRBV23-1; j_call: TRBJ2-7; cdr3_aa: ASSQSVGEPAYEQY
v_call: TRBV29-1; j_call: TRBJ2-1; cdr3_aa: STEPGAYRALHNEQF
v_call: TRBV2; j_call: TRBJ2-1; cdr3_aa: ASSGNSGRAGPSSYNEQF
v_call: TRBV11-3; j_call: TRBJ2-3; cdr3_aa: ASSFQGNTQY
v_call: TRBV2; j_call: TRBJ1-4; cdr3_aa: ASRPPGVDEKLF
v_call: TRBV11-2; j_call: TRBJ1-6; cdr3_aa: ASSLRYTVNSPLH
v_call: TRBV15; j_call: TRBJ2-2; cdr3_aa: ATSPYTGELF
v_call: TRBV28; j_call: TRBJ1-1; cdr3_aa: ASSSGQLNTEAF
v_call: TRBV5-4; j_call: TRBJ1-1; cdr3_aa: ASSFYRGTEAF
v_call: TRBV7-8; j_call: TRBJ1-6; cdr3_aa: ASSLGAGYDSPLH
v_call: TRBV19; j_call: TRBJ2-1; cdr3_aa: ASSTPPGRLNGGQF
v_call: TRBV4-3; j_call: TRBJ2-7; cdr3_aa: ASSLGLDYEQY
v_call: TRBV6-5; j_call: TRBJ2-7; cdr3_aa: ASSNTAYEQY
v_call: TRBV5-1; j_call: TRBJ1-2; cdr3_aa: ASSLGSQVVPYT
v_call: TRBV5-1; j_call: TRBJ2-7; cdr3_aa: ASSSLPPGLASSYEQY
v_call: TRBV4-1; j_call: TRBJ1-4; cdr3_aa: ASSRRGGDSNEKLF
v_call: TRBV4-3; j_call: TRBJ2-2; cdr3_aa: ASSVGPARTNTGELF
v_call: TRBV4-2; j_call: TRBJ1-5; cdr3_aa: ASSQDLAGNQPQH
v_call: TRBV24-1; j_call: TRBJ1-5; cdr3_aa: ATSDPGTGDTQPQH
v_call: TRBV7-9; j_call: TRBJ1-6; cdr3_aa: ASSTGQGDNSPLH
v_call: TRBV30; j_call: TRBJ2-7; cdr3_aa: AWNLQGASEQY
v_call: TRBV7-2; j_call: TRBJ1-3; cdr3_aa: ASSPGPGTGYGGNTIY
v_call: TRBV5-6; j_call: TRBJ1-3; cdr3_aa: ASSPGTGSGNTIY
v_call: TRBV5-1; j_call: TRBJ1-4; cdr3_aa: ASSRTGPGDEKLF
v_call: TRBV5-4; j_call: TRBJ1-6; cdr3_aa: ASSLDHRGSPLH
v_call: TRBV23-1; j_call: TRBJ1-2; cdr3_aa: ASSQTGQGKGYGYT
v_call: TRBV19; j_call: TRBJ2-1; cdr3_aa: ASSIDRFGSSYNEQF
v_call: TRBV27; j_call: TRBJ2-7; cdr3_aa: ASRAGYRSYEQY
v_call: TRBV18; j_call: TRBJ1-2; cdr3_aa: ASSLWTDSNYGYT
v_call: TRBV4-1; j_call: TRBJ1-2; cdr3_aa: ASTQRGSINYGYT
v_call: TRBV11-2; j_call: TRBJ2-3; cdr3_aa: ASSPSGSDGDTQY
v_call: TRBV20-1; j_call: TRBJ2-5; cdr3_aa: SGGREETQY